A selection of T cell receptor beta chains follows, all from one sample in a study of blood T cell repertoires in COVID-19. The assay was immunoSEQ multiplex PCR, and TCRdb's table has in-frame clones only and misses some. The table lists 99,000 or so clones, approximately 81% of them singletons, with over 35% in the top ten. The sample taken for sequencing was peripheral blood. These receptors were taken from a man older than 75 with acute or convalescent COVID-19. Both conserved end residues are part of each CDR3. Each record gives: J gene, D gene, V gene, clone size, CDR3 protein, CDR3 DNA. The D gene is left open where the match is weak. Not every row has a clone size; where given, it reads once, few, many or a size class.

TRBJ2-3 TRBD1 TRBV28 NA CASSLPQGARTQYF TGTGCCAGCAGCCTGCCGCAGGGGGCGCGAACGCAGTATTTT
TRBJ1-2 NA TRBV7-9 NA CASSLDREWNYGYTF TGTGCCAGCAGCTTAGACAGGGAATGGAACTATGGCTACACCTTC
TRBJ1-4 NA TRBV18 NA CASSPIQDNEKLFF TGTGCCAGCTCACCGATACAGGATAATGAAAAACTGTTTTTT
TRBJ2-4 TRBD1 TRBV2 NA CASRTGGRSYIQYF TGTGCCAGCAGGACAGGGGGCCGTTCGTACATTCAGTACTTC
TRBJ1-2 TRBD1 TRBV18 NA CASSPGQGYGYTF TGTGCCAGCTCACCGGGACAGGGTTATGGCTACACCTTC
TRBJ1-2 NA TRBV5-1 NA CASSSDSNYGYTF TGCGCCAGCAGCTCGGACTCCAACTATGGCTACACCTTC
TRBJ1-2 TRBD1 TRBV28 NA CASRFSGTGDYGYTF TGTGCCAGCAGATTCTCCGGGACAGGGGACTATGGCTACACCTTC
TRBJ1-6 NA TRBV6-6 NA CASRQQGNSPLHF TGTGCCAGCAGACAACAGGGAAATTCACCCCTCCACTTT
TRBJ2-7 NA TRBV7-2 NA CASSFNQGPYEQYF TGTGCCAGCAGCTTTAACCAGGGGCCCTACGAGCAGTACTTC
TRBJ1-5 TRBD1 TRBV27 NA CASSFGQGGGPQHF TGTGCCAGCAGTTTTGGACAGGGAGGTGGGCCCCAGCATTTT
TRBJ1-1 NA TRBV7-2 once CASSFDRNKNEAFF TGTGCCAGCAGCTTTGACAGGAATAAGAATGAAGCTTTCTTT
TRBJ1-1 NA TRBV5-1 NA CASSFKGGNTEAFF TGCGCCAGCAGCTTTAAAGGAGGGAACACTGAAGCTTTCTTT
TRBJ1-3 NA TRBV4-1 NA CASSQSSGGAISGNTIYF TGCGCCAGCAGCCAAAGTAGTGGAGGGGCCATCTCTGGAAACACCATATATTTT
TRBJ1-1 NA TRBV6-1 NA CASSEALRTQHYKAEAFF TGTGCCAGCAGTGAAGCGCTCCGGACACAACACTATAAGGCTGAAGCTTTCTTT
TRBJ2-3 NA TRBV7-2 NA CASSLAWQTDTQYF TGTGCCAGCAGCTTAGCGTGGCAGACAGATACGCAGTATTTT
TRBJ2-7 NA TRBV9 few CASSLGLASSYEQYF TGTGCCAGCAGCCTCGGACTCGCGAGCTCCTACGAGCAGTACTTC
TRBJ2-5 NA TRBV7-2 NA CASSLAARDAAQYF TGTGCCAGCAGCTTAGCTGCGCGGGATGCGGCCCAGTACTTC
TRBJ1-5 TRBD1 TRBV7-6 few CASSLLTGETGNQPQHF TGTGCCAGCAGCTTACTGACAGGGGAGACGGGCAATCAGCCCCAGCATTTT
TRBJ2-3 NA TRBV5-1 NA CASSLTLTGFQDTQYF TGCGCCAGCAGCTTAACCCTTACAGGATTTCAAGATACGCAGTATTTT
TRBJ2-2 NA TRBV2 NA CASRYLPLRAGELFF TGTGCCAGCAGGTACCTCCCCCTGAGGGCCGGGGAGCTGTTTTTT
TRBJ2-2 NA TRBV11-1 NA CASSPRQYANTGELFF TGTGCCAGCAGCCCCAGACAATACGCGAACACCGGGGAGCTGTTTTTT
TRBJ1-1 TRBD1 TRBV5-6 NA CASSFMTGKAFF TGTGCCAGCAGCTTCATGACAGGGAAAGCTTTCTTT
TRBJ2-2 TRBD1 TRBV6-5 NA CAIGTGAGELFF TGTGCCATTGGGACAGGGGCCGGGGAGCTGTTTTTT
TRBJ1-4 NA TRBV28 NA CASSLIAAGEYEKLFF TGTGCCAGCAGTTTAATCGCCGCAGGGGAGTATGAAAAACTGTTTTTT
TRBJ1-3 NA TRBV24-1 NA CATSDPRGSGNTIYF TGTGCCACCAGTGATCCGAGGGGGTCCGGAAACACCATATATTTT
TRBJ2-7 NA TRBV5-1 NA CASSLSGTSYEQYF TGCGCCAGCAGCCTATCTGGGACATCCTACGAGCAGTACTTC
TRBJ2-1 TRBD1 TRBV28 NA CASSAAGQGRNEQFF TGTGCCAGCAGTGCCGCCGGACAGGGGAGGAATGAGCAGTTCTTC